Each of the 22 T cell receptor beta chains below was sequenced from the same sample in a study of blood T cells in healthy people across ages. Combining a sample-barcoded 5' primer with a J-beta primer mix, a second PCR ran for about 6 to 11 cycles. Each CDR3 protein gets one entry after TCRdb re-called the 5' RACE reads with MiXCR. Of some 1.5 million distinct CDR3 sequences detected, 28% appear once; the ten largest clones hold 7.7%. Sample: blood. Receptors were obtained from a woman in her thirties in good health.

This clonotype turned up a few times. This chain connects TRBV3-1 to TRBJ2-1, with 8 nucleotides matching TRBD2. The CDR3 spans 18 residues. Germline values: CDR1 LGHDT, CDR2 YNNKEL (reference sequence). With 0 bases clipped from V and 10 bases from J, the junction kept 17 bases outside the gene matches. The CDR3 spells CASSQDLAGTRGMREQFF. DNA of the CDR3: TGTGCCAGCAGCCAAGATCTTGCAGGGACTAGGGGGATGCGGGAGCAGTTCTTC.

In its sample, this clonotype was seen a few times. The V and J genes are TRBV5-1 and TRBJ2-3, with 7 bases aligning to TRBD1. V trimming: 7 bases; J trimming: 2 bases; junction bases outside the gene matches: 10. This CDR3 spans 15 amino acids. CDR1 and CDR2 from the germline V gene are SGHRS and YFSETQ. CDR3 residues: CASGNRGPPTDTQYF. The CDR3 nucleotides read TGCGCCAGCGGAAACAGGGGACCCCCCACAGATACGCAGTATTTT.

This clonotype turned up a few times. This chain links TRBV24-1 with TRBJ2-3; 8 bases are shared with TRBD1. The V gene's germline CDR1 is KGHDR and CDR2 SFDVKD. CDR3 size: 14 residues. Unmatched junction bases numbered 6, after V lost 6 bases and J lost 5 bases. The DNA for the CDR3 is TGTGCCACCAGTCCCCAGGGGGCTGGAGATACGCAGTATTTT. Translation gives CATSPQGAGDTQYF.

On this clonotype: A much larger clonotype is one base distant, so this may be a read error. The rearrangement links TRBV6-2 or TRBV6-3 to TRBJ2-5, with D perhaps matching TRBD1 (6 bases). V was shortened by 7 bases and J by 7 bases, with 10 bases between the two germline ends. The CDR3 is made up of 11 amino acids. CDR1 MNHEY and CDR2 SVGEGT come from the germline V gene. CDR3 sequence (DNA): TGTGCCAGCACCCAAGGGGGGACCCAGTACTTC. Protein product: CASTQGGTQYF.

In its sample, this clonotype was seen once. This sequence joins TRBV19 and TRBJ2-5, with D perhaps TRBD1 (5 bases). This CDR3 has 12 amino acids. Germline V gene data show CDR1 as LNHDA and CDR2 as SQIVND (reference sequence). Trimming took off 10 bases at V and 4 bases at J, with 13 bases between the two ends. The DNA for the CDR3 is TGTGCCACCAAAGGAAGGGGAGAGACCCAGTACTTC. It codes for CATKGRGETQYF. The full variable domain, with the rest looked up from reference TRBV19 and TRBJ2-5, is DGGITQSPKYLFRKEGQNVTLSCEQNLNHDAMYWYRQDPGQGLRLIYYSQIVNDFQKGDIAEGYSVSREKKESFPLTVTSAQKNPTAFYLCATKGRGETQYFGPGTRLLVL.

This clonotype was counted once. The chain combines TRBV14 with TRBJ2-3; D call uncertain. In germline, CDR1 is SGHDN, CDR2 FVKESK. This CDR3 region has 15 residues. V lost 3 bases to trimming and J lost 0 bases, with 10 bases between them. The CDR3 nucleotides read TGTGCCAGCAGCCAGGGCATTCTTAGCACAGATACGCAGTATTTT. Translating gives CASSQGILSTDTQYF.

This clonotype showed up just a few times. The chain couples TRBV7-2 to TRBJ2-7, with D perhaps TRBD1 (5 bases). Trimming removed 7 bases from V and 3 bases from J, with 16 bases in between. In germline, CDR1 is SGHTA, CDR2 FQGNSA. The CDR3 extends over 14 amino acids. The CDR3 DNA reads TGTGCCAGCACCGGACACTTCATGGACTACGAGCAGTACTTC. This codes for CASTGHFMDYEQYF.

The V and J genes are TRBV12-3 or TRBV12-4 and TRBJ2-3, with D possibly being TRBD2 (5 bases). The CDR3 is 15 amino acids. V gave up 1 base and J gave up 5 bases, with 13 bases separating them. CDR3 in DNA: TGTGCCAGCAGTTTAGGAAATAGCGAGGTAGATACGCAGTATTTT. Encoded protein: CASSLGNSEVDTQYF.

This chain links TRBV14 with TRBJ1-2; D is uncertain. Germline-derived CDR1 and CDR2 are SGHDN and FVKESK. There are 13 residues in the CDR3. Trimming took 4 bases from V and 10 from J, leaving 16 bases between them. CDR3 coding DNA: TGTGCCAGCAGCCCACTCCGCCGAGCCCTCTACACCTTC. Amino acids: CASSPLRRALYTF. Full variable domain (outside the CDR3, taken from reference TRBV14 and TRBJ1-2): EAGVTQFPSHSVIEKGQTVTLRCDPISGHDNLYWYRRVMGKEIKFLLHFVKESKQDESGMPNNRFLAERTGGTYSTLKVQPAELEDSGVYFCASSPLRRALYTFGSGTRLTVV.

This clonotype has just a few counts. The V call is TRBV5-1, the J call TRBJ2-1; tentative D call: TRBD1 (6 bases). CDR1 and CDR2 (germline): SGHRS, YFSETQ. The CDR3 runs to 14 residues. V gave up 0 bases and J gave up 7 bases, with 11 bases separating them. CDR3 region: CASSLGSGTNEQFF. DNA of the CDR3: TGCGCCAGCAGCTTGGGGTCTGGGACAAATGAGCAGTTCTTC.

The chain joins TRBV5-1 to TRBJ2-5; D gene unclear. V lost 3 bases and J lost 3, with 9 bases in between. CDR1 is SGHRS, CDR2 YFSETQ, per germline. The CDR3 spans 13 residues. CDR3 amino acids: CASSSWTEETQYF. CDR3 nucleotides: TGCGCCAGCAGCTCGTGGACGGAAGAGACCCAGTACTTC.

This chain connects TRBV12-3 or TRBV12-4 to TRBJ1-6, with D perhaps matching TRBD1 (6 bases). The CDR3 has 14 amino acids. Trimming cost V 3 bases and J 7 bases, with 10 bases left between them. For the CDR3, the DNA is TGTGCCAGCAGTTTTTACAGGGCCAATTCACCCCTCCACTTT. Translated, it gives CASSFYRANSPLHF.

Concerning this clonotype itself: At one end, the junction sequence differs from germline, possibly due to a read error. The chain combines TRBV20-1 with TRBJ1-2; D perhaps matches TRBD1 (6 bases). The CDR3 loop spans 17 amino acids. Germline loops: CDR1 DFQATT, CDR2 SNEGSKA (reference sequence). CDR3 protein: CSTRGGDSYSYSDGYTF. The CDR3 coding sequence is TGCAGTACTAGAGGGGGGGATTCCTACAGCTATTCCGATGGCTACACCTTC.

This sequence joins TRBV12-3 or TRBV12-4 and TRBJ1-2; D gene unclear. This CDR3 is 13 amino acids long. Trimming removed 5 bases at V and 8 bases at J, with 15 bases between. CDR3 loop: CASSPGSLRGYTF. The CDR3 DNA sequence: TGTGCCAGCAGTCCGGGGTCATTACGAGGCTACACCTTC.

Only a few counts were recorded for this clonotype. The CDR3 loop is CAISESDQGGGPRSEQFF. As DNA, the CDR3 is TGTGCCATCAGTGAGTCGGATCAGGGCGGGGGGCCCCGCAGTGAGCAGTTCTTC. The chain links TRBV10-3 to TRBJ2-1; the match to TRBD2 covers 8 bases. CDR3 size: 18 residues. Germline CDR1 reads ENHRY; CDR2 reads SYGVKD. With V trimmed by 0 bases and J by 9 bases, 16 bases remained unmatched.

Many counts were recorded for this clonotype. The chain couples TRBV10-1 to TRBJ2-1; 11 bases fit TRBD2. From germline, CDR1 is WNHNN and CDR2 SYGVQD (reference sequence). V was pared by 1 base and J by 0 bases, with 5 bases of the junction left unmatched. CDR3 size: 18 residues. CDR3: CASSEWIAGGSSYNEQFF. The CDR3 coding sequence is TGCGCCAGCAGTGAGTGGATAGCGGGGGGGAGCTCCTACAATGAGCAGTTCTTC.

The chain recombines TRBV6-5 with TRBJ1-5, with 7 bases identical to TRBD1. The germline V gene encodes CDR1 MNHEY and CDR2 SVGAGI. V dropped 8 bases and J dropped 4; count of bases not matched to a gene: 8. The CDR3 totals 14 residues. Here the CDR3 reads CASGPGGPNQPQHF. The CDR3 coding sequence is TGTGCCAGCGGCCCAGGGGGTCCTAATCAGCCCCAGCATTTT.

This clonotype was detected only a few times. The rearrangement uses TRBV20-1 and TRBJ1-6; D remains ambiguous. Trimming shortened V by 1 base and J by 7 bases, and 8 bases separated the two germline ends. The CDR3 covers 13 residues. The V gene's germline CDR1 is DFQATT and CDR2 SNEGSKA (reference sequence). The CDR3 is CSARGRENSPLHF. In DNA form, the CDR3 reads TGCAGTGCTAGAGGAAGGGAAAATTCACCCCTCCACTTT.

This clonotype has ten or more counts. CDR3 residues: CASSPHDRVETQYF. The CDR3 region has the DNA TGTGCCAGCTCCCCTCATGACAGGGTAGAGACCCAGTACTTC. This rearrangement joins TRBV12-3 or TRBV12-4 to TRBJ2-5, with 7 bases fitting TRBD1. The CDR3 extends over 14 amino acids. V lost 8 bases to trimming and J lost 4 bases; unmatched junction nucleotides: 10.

The chain couples TRBV4-3 to TRBJ2-1, with D hard to call. Between the trimmed V and J ends, which lost 4 bases and 8 bases, there was a span of 12 bases. This CDR3 is 13 amino acids long. In germline, CDR1 is LGHNA, CDR2 YSLEER. CDR3 DNA sequence: TGCGCCAGCAGCCGCCAAATATCGGATGAGCAGTTCTTC. The encoded protein is CASSRQISDEQFF.

This clonotype was detected only a few times. The CDR3 here is CASSRTGEANYGYTF. The CDR3 DNA reads as TGTGCCAGCAGCCGTACAGGGGAGGCTAACTATGGCTACACCTTC. The chain recombines TRBV7-8 with TRBJ1-2, with 7 bases identical to TRBD1. Germline V gene lookup returns CDR1 SGHVS and CDR2 FQNEAQ. The CDR3 runs to 15 residues. V gave up 5 bases and J gave up 0 bases; unmatched junction bases: 6.

The gene calls are TRBV24-1 and TRBJ2-5; unclear D gene. This CDR3 is built from 13 residues. Trimming took off 6 bases at V and 1 base at J, with 8 bases between the two ends. Germline assignment: CDR1 KGHDR and CDR2 SFDVKD. CDR3 sequence: CATSRWGQETQYF. The DNA for the CDR3 is TGTGCCACCAGTCGCTGGGGCCAAGAGACCCAGTACTTC.